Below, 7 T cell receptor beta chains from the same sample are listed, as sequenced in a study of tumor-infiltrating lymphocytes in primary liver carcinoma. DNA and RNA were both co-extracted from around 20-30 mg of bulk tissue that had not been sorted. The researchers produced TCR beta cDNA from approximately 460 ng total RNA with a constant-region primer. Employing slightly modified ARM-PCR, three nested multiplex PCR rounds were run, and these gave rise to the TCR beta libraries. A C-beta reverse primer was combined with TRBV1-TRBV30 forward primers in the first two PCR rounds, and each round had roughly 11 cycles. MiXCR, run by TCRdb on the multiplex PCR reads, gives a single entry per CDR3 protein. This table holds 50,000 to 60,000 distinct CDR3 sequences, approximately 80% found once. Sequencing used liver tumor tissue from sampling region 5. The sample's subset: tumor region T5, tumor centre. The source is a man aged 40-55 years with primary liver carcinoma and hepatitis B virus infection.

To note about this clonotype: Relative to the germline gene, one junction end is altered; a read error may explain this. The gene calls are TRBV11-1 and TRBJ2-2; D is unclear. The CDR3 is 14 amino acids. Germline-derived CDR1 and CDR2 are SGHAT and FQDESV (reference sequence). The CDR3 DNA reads TGTGTAAGCAGCTTATGGGCAAACACTGGGGAGCTGTTTTTT. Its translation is CVSSLWANTGELFF.

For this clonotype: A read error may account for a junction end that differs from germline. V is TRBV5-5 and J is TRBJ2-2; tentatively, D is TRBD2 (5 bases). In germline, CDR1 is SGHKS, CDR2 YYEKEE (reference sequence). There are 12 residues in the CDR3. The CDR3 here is CVSRLHTGVLFF. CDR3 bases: TGTGTCAGCAGACTCCACACCGGGGTGCTGTTTTTT.

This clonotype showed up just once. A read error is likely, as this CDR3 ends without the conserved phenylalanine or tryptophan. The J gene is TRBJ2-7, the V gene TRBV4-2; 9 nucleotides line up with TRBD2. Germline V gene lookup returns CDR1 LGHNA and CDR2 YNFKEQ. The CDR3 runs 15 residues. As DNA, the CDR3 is TGTGCCGGCAGCCAAGAGGCTAGCGGGACGGACGAGCAGTACCTC. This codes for CAGSQEASGTDEQYL.

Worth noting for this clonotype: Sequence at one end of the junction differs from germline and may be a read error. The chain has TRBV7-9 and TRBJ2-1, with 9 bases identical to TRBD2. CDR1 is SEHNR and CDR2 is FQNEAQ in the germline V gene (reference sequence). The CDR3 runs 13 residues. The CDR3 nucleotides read TGCGCCAGCAGATCCATTCAACTGACTAGCGGCCTCTTC. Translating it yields CASRSIQLTSGLF.

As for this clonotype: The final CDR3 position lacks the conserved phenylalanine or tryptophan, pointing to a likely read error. The CDR3 coding sequence is TGTGCCAGCACCCGTGGGAATTCCACCTACGAGCAGTACTTA. Translation gives CASTRGNSTYEQYL. The rearrangement joins TRBV11-2 to TRBJ2-7; no reliable D call. Germline CDR1 is SGHAT and CDR2 is FQNNGV. The CDR3 covers 14 residues. The V and J ends lost 7 bases and 2 bases respectively, with 15 bases between them.

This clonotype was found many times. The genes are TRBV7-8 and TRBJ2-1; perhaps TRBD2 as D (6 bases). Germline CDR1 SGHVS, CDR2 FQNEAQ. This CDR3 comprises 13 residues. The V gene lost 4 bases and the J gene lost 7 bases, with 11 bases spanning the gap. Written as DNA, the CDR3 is TGTGCCAGCAGCTCACTAGCTTCAAATGAGCAGTTCTTC. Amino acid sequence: CASSSLASNEQFF.

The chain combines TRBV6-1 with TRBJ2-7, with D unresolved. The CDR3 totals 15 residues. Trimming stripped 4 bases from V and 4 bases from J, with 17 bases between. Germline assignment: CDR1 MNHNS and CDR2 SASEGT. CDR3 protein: CASSASTSRSYEQYF. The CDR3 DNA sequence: TGTGCCAGCAGTGCTTCGACCAGCAGGAGTTACGAGCAGTACTTC.